These 7 T cell receptor beta chains were all obtained from the same sample, sequenced in a study of blood T cell repertoires in COVID-19. Profiled with immunoSEQ multiplex PCR; TCRdb holds only in-frame clones, not every one. This table has under 200,000 clones, over 75% appearing once. Material: PBMCs or T cells enriched from blood (not recorded which). These receptors all come from a woman between 18 and 30 years old who had recovered from COVID-19.

V usage is TRBV19 and J usage is TRBJ1-4; D uncertain. The V end was cut by 7 bases, the J end by 8 bases, with 8 bases between. The germline V gene encodes CDR1 LNHDA and CDR2 SQIVND (reference sequence). The CDR3 covers 11 residues. CDR3 bases: TGTGCCAGTACCCTAAACGAAAAACTGTTTTTT. The encoded protein is CASTLNEKLFF.

V is TRBV2 and J is TRBJ1-1; TRBD1 matches 11 bases. Per germline, CDR1 SNHLY and CDR2 FYNNEI. The CDR3 covers 12 residues. V gave up 6 bases and J gave up 6 bases; unmatched junction bases: 0. The CDR3 bases are TGTGCCAGCAGGGGACAGGGGGCTGAAGCTTTCTTT. This translates into CASRGQGAEAFF.

The J gene is TRBJ2-3, the V gene TRBV30, with D possibly being TRBD2 (5 bases). The CDR3 sequence is 15 residues long. Germline loops: CDR1 GTSNPN, CDR2 SVGIG (reference sequence). The V gene lost 5 bases and the J gene lost 1 base, with 16 bases spanning the gap. CDR3 sequence: CAWALGVFGTDTQYF. Here the CDR3 DNA reads TGTGCCTGGGCGCTGGGAGTGTTTGGCACAGATACGCAGTATTTT.

The chain recombines TRBV5-1 with TRBJ2-1, with 9 bases lining up with TRBD1. The CDR3 sequence is 13 residues long. Looked up from germline, CDR1 is SGHRS and CDR2 is YFSETQ. Trimming at V came to 4 bases and at J to 10 bases, leaving 6 bases not matched to a gene. The CDR3 loop is CASSTGQGNEQFF. DNA of the CDR3: TGCGCCAGCAGCACCGGACAGGGGAACGAGCAGTTCTTC.

The genes are TRBV27 and TRBJ2-1; 10 bases are a match to TRBD2. This CDR3 is built from 14 residues. Germline loops: CDR1 MNHEY, CDR2 SMNVEV (reference sequence). V gave up 6 bases and J gave up 10 bases; unmatched junction bases: 9. In DNA, the CDR3 is TGTGCCAGCAGCCTTGGACTAGCGGCCGGGGAGCAGTTCTTC. This gives the protein CASSLGLAAGEQFF.

The DNA for the CDR3 is TGTGCCAGCTCCCCGCAAGCGGTCACCGGGGAGCTGTTTTTT. Translating gives CASSPQAVTGELFF. This rearrangement joins TRBV18 to TRBJ2-2; a possible D gene is TRBD2 (5 bases). The germline V gene encodes CDR1 KGHSH and CDR2 LQKENI. Trimming left V 6 bases short and J 4 bases short, with 12 bases between. The CDR3 runs 14 residues.

The V call is TRBV5-1, the J call TRBJ2-7, with 15 bases lining up with TRBD2. This CDR3 contains 19 residues. From germline, CDR1 is SGHRS and CDR2 YFSETQ. V gave up 4 bases and J gave up 0 bases; unmatched junction bases: 11. As DNA, the CDR3 is TGCGCCAGCAGCCCGGGGACTAGCGGGAGGTATTCGAGCTCCTACGAGCAGTACTTC. Its translation is CASSPGTSGRYSSSYEQYF. Using reference TRBV5-1 and TRBJ2-7 for the parts outside the CDR3, the full variable domain is KAGVTQTPRYLIKTRGQQVTLSCSPISGHRSVSWYQQTPGQGLQFLFEYFSETQRNKGNFPGRFSGRQFSNSRSEMNVSTLELGDSALYLCASSPGTSGRYSSSYEQYFGPGTRLTVT.